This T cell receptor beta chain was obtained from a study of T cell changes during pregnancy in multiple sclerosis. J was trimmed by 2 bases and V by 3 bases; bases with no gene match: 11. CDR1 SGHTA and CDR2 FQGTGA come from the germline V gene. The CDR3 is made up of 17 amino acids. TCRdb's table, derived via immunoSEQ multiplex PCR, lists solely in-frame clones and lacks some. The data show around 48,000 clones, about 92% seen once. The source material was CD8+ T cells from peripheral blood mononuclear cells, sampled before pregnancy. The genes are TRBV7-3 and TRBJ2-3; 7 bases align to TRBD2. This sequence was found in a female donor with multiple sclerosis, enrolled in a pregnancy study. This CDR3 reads CASSFQRASGLTDTQYF. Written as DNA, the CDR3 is TGTGCCAGCAGCTTTCAGAGAGCTAGCGGACTCACAGATACGCAGTATTTT.